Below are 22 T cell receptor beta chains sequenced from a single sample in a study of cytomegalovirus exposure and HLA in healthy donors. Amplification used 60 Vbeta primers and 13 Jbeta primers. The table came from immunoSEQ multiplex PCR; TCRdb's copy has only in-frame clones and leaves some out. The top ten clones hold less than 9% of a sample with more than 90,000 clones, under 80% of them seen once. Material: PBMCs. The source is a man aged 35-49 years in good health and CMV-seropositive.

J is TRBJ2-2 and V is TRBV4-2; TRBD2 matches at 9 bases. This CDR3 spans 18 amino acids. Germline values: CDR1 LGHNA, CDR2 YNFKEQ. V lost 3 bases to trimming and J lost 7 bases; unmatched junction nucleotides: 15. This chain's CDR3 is CASSQAKSGGFAIGELFF. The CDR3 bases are TGTGCCAGCAGCCAGGCCAAAAGCGGGGGGTTCGCGATCGGGGAGCTGTTTTTT.

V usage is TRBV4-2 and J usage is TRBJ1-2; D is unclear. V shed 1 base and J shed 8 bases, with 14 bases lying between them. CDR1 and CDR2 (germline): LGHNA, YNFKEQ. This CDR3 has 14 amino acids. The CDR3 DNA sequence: TGTGCCAGCAGCCAAGGAGAGCGGGGTAAGGGCTACACCTTC. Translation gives CASSQGERGKGYTF.

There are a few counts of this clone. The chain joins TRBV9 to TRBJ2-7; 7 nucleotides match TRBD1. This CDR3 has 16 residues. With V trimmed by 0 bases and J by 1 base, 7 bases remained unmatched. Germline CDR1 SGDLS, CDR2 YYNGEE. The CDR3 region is CASSVDPGGWSYEQYF. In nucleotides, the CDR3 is TGTGCCAGCAGCGTAGACCCAGGGGGATGGTCCTACGAGCAGTACTTC.

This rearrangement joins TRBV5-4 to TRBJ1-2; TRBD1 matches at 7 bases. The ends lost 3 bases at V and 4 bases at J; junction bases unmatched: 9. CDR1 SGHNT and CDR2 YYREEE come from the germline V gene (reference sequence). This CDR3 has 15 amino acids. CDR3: CASSSPGQRVYGYTF. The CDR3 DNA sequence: TGTGCCAGCAGCTCTCCGGGACAGAGGGTCTATGGCTACACCTTC.

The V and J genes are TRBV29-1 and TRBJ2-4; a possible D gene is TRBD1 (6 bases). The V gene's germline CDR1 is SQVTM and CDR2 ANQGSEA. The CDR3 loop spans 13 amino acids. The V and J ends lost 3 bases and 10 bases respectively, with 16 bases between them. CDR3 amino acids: CSVEDSLLCIQYF. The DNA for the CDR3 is TGCAGCGTTGAGGACAGTCTGTTATGTATTCAGTACTTC. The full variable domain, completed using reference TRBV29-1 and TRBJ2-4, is SAVISQKPSRDICQRGTSLTIQCQVDSQVTMMFWYRQQPGQSLTLIATANQGSEATYESGFVIDKFPISRPNLTFSTLTVSNMSPEDSSIYLCSVEDSLLCIQYFGAGTRLSVL.

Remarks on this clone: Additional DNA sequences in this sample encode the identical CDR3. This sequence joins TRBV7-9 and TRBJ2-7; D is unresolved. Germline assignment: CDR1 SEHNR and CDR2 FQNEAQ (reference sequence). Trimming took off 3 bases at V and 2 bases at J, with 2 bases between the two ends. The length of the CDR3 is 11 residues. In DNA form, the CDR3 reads TGTGCCAGCAGCTTCACCTACGAGCAGTACTTC. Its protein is CASSFTYEQYF.

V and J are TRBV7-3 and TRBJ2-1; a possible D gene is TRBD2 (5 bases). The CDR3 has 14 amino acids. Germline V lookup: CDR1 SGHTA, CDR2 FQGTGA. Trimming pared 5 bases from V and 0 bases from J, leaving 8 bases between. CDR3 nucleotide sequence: TGTGCCAGCAGCCCCCGGGGCTCCTACAATGAGCAGTTCTTC. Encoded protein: CASSPRGSYNEQFF.

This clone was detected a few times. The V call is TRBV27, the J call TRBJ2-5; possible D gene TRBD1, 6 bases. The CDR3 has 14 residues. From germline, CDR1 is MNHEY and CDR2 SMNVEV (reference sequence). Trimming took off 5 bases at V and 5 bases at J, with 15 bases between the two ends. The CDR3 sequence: CASSTGTRGETQYF. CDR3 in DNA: TGTGCCAGCAGTACCGGGACGAGGGGGGAGACCCAGTACTTC.

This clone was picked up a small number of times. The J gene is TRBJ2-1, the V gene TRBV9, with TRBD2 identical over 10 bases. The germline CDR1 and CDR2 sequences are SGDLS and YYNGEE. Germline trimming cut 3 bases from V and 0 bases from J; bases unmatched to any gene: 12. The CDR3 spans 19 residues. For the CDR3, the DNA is TGTGCCAGCAGCGGGATATCTAGCGGGAGACCCTCCTCCTACAATGAGCAGTTCTTC. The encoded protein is CASSGISSGRPSSYNEQFF.

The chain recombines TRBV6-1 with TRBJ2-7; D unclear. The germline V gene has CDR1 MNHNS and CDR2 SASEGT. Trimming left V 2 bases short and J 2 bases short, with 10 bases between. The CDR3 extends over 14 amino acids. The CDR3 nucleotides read TGTGCCAGCAGTGAAATGTTCGAGCCCTACGAGCAGTACTTC. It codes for CASSEMFEPYEQYF.

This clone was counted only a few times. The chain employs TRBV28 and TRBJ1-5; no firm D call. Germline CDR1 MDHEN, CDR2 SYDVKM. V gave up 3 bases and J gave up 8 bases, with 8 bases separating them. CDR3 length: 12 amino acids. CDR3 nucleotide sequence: TGTGCCAGCAGTTTCCCTCCAGAGCCCCAGCATTTT. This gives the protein CASSFPPEPQHF.

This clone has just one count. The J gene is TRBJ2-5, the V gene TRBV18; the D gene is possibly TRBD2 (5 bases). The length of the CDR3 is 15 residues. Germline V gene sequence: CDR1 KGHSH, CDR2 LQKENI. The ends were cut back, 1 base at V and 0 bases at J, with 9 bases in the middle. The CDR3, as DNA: TGTGCCAGCTCACCACTTACCGGGGACCAAGAGACCCAGTACTTC. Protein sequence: CASSPLTGDQETQYF.

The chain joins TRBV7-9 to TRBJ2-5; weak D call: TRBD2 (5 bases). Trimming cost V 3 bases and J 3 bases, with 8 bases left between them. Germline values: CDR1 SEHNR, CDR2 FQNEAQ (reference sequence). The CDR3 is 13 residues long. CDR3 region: CASSLSGKETQYF. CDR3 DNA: TGTGCCAGCAGCTTGAGCGGTAAAGAGACCCAGTACTTC.

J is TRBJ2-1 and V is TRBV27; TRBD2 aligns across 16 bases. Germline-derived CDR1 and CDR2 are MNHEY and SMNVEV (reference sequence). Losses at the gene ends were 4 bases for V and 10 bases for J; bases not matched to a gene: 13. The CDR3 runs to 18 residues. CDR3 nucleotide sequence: TGTGCCAGCAGTTCACCACACGGGACTAGCGGGAGGGCGGTGGAGCAGTTCTTC. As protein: CASSSPHGTSGRAVEQFF.

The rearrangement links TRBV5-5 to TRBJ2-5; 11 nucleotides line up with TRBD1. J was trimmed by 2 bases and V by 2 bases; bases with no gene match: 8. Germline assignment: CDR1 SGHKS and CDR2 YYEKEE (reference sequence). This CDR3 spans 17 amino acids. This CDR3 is CASSLRPGTGGQETQYF. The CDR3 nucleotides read TGTGCCAGCAGCTTACGGCCGGGGACAGGGGGACAAGAGACCCAGTACTTC.

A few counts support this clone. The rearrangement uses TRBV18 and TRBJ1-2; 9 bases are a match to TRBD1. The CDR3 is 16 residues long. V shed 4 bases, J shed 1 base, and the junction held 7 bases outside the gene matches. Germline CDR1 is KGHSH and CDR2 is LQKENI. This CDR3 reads CASSQGQGGSNYGYTF. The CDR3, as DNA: TGTGCCAGCTCACAGGGACAGGGAGGGAGTAACTATGGCTACACCTTC.

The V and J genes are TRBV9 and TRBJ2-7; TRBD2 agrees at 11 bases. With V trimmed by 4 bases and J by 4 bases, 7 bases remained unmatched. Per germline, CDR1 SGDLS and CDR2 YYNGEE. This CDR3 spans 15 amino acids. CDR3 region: CASSLNSGGVYEQYF. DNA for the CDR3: TGTGCCAGCAGCTTAAATAGCGGGGGGGTATACGAGCAGTACTTC.

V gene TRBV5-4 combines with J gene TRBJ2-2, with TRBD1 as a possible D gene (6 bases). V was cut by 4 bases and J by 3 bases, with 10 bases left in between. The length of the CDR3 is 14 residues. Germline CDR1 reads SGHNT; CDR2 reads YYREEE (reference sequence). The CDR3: CASSTQGYTGELFF. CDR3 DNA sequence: TGTGCCAGCAGCACACAGGGTTACACCGGGGAGCTGTTTTTT. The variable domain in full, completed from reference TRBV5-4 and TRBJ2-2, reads ETGVTQSPTHLIKTRGQQVTLRCSSQSGHNTVSWYQQALGQGPQFIFQYYREEENGRGNFPPRFSGLQFPNYSSELNVNALELDDSALYLCASSTQGYTGELFFGEGSRLTVL.

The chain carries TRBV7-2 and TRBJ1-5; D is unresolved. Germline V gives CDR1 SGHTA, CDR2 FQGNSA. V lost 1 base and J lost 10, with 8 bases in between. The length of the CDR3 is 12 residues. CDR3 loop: CASSLGMGPQHF. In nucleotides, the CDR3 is TGTGCCAGCAGCTTAGGGATGGGCCCCCAGCATTTT.

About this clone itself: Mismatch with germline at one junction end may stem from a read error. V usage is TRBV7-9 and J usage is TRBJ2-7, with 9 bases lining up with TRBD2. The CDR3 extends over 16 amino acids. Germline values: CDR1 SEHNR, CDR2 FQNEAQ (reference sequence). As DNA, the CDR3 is TGTTCCAGCAGCACCCAGGGCCCTAGCGGGGTGCACGAGCAGTACTTC. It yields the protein CSSSTQGPSGVHEQYF.

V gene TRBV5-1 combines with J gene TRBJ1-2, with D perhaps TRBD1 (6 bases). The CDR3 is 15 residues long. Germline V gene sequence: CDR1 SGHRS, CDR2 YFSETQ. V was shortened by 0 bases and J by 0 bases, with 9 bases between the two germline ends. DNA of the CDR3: TGCGCCAGCAGCTTGGACAGGGAAACTAACTATGGCTACACCTTC. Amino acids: CASSLDRETNYGYTF.

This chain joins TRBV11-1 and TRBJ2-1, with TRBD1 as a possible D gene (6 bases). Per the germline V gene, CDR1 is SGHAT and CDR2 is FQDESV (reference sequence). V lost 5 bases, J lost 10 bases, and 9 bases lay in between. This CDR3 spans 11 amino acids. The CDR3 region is CASSPGTEQFF. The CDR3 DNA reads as TGTGCCAGCAGCCCCGGGACAGAGCAGTTCTTC.